One and the same sample provided the 13 T cell receptor beta chains below, sequenced in a study of cytomegalovirus exposure and HLA in healthy donors. PCR primers comprised 60 Vbeta and 13 Jbeta primers. The data were produced by immunoSEQ multiplex PCR, yet TCRdb's version contains in-frame clones alone and is incomplete. The table includes about 120,000 clones, roughly 80% detected once. Material: PBMCs. The source is a woman in her 50s in good health and CMV-seronegative.

The gene calls are TRBV1 and TRBJ2-7; the D call in the table, TRBD2, was not verified against the DNA. TRBV1 is listed as a pseudogene. The CDR3 length is 14 residues. Written as DNA, the CDR3 is TGCACCAGCAGCCGAACTAGCGACTGCTACGAGCAGTACTTC. This encodes CTSSRTSDCYEQYF.

V and J are TRBV5-1 and TRBJ2-7; the D is unclear. CDR1 is SGHRS and CDR2 is YFSETQ in the germline V gene. The V end was cut by 0 bases, the J end by 3 bases, with 7 bases between. The CDR3 extends over 13 amino acids. CDR3 loop: CASSLAEDYEQYF. In nucleotides, the CDR3 is TGCGCCAGCAGCTTGGCCGAGGACTACGAGCAGTACTTC.

The chain combines TRBV7-9 with TRBJ2-1; TRBD2 matches 13 bases. This CDR3 is 14 amino acids long. Germline trimming cut 8 bases from V and 7 bases from J; bases unmatched to any gene: 5. CDR1 is SEHNR and CDR2 is FQNEAQ in the germline V gene (reference sequence). The CDR3 DNA reads TGTGCCAGCGGACTAGCGGGAGCGGGGAATGAGCAGTTCTTC. This sequence encodes CASGLAGAGNEQFF.

The chain recombines TRBV30 with TRBJ1-1, with TRBD1 as a possible D gene (6 bases). V lost 4 bases to trimming and J lost 4 bases, with 13 bases between them. Germline V gene lookup returns CDR1 GTSNPN and CDR2 SVGIG (reference sequence). This CDR3 has 13 residues. This CDR3 is CAWNRFRGTEAFF. CDR3 sequence (DNA): TGTGCCTGGAACAGGTTCAGGGGCACTGAAGCTTTCTTT.

The genes are TRBV28 and TRBJ2-2; D may be TRBD2 (5 bases). Trimming cost V 2 bases and J 2 bases, with 9 bases left between them. The germline CDR1 and CDR2 sequences are MDHEN and SYDVKM. The CDR3 spans 15 residues. The CDR3 DNA reads as TGTGCCAGCAGTTTAGCGGGTCTTAACACCGGGGAGCTGTTTTTT. This gives the protein CASSLAGLNTGELFF.

This clone was found a few times. This chain uses TRBV7-2 with TRBJ2-2; D is uncertain. Looked up from germline, CDR1 is SGHTA and CDR2 is FQGNSA. There are 13 residues in the CDR3. Trimming took 1 base from V and 7 from J, leaving 7 bases between them. The CDR3 coding sequence is TGTGCCAGCAGCTTAGGTGCCGGCGGGGAGCTGTTTTTT. Its protein product is CASSLGAGGELFF.

The rearrangement links TRBV7-3 to TRBJ2-1, with D maybe TRBD2 (6 bases). Trimming pared 1 base from V and 6 bases from J, leaving 13 bases between. Germline CDR1 reads SGHTA; CDR2 reads FQGTGA. CDR3 length equals 15 residues. CDR3 amino acids: CASSLRTTSLNEQFF. CDR3 nucleotides: TGTGCCAGCAGCTTAAGGACCACTAGCCTCAATGAGCAGTTCTTC.

In this sample, this clone turned up a few times. The V gene is TRBV4-3, the J gene TRBJ2-7, with D unresolved. The V gene lost 5 bases and the J gene lost 3 bases, with 14 bases spanning the gap. The CDR3 totals 14 residues. CDR1 and CDR2 from the germline V gene are LGHNA and YSLEER. The CDR3 bases are TGCGCCAGCAGCAGAACGGTCTCCCTCTACGAGCAGTACTTC. It is translated as CASSRTVSLYEQYF.

The J gene is TRBJ2-7, the V gene TRBV6-1; weak D call: TRBD1 (6 bases). With 2 bases removed from V and 4 bases from J, the gap between germline ends came to 12 bases. Germline lookup yields CDR1 MNHNS and CDR2 SASEGT. The CDR3 is 14 residues long. The CDR3 here is CASSEPRGSYEQYF. The DNA for the CDR3 is TGTGCCAGCAGTGAACCGAGGGGGTCGTACGAGCAGTACTTC.

The chain couples TRBV7-8 to TRBJ2-2; 8 bases agree with TRBD2. Germline CDR1 is SGHVS and CDR2 is FQNEAQ. There are 15 residues in the CDR3. V was pared by 4 bases and J by 6 bases, with 7 bases of the junction left unmatched. The CDR3 sequence: CASSSGGRGAGELFF. The CDR3 DNA follows: TGTGCCAGCAGCTCGGGGGGGCGCGGGGCCGGGGAGCTGTTTTTT.

This clone was counted only a few times. The CDR3: CAISESGGNQPQHF. The CDR3, as DNA: TGTGCCATCAGTGAGTCTGGGGGGAATCAGCCCCAGCATTTT. This chain links TRBV10-3 with TRBJ1-5, with D possibly being TRBD1 (5 bases). V shed 0 bases and J shed 4 bases, with 7 bases lying between them. In germline, CDR1 is ENHRY, CDR2 SYGVKD. This CDR3 has 14 residues.

This chain links TRBV11-1 with TRBJ2-5, with D maybe TRBD1 (7 bases). Trimming took 4 bases from V and 5 from J, leaving 20 bases between them. The germline V gene has CDR1 SGHAT and CDR2 FQDESV (reference sequence). The CDR3 length is 16 residues. The CDR3 nucleotides are TGTGCCAGCAGCTCACGGACAGGCCTCCGGGGGGAGACCCAGTACTTC. Amino acid sequence: CASSSRTGLRGETQYF.

V usage is TRBV7-8 and J usage is TRBJ2-7, with 7 bases identical to TRBD2. There are 16 residues in the CDR3. V dropped 1 base and J dropped 0; count of bases not matched to a gene: 6. Germline assignment: CDR1 SGHVS and CDR2 FQNEAQ. The CDR3 spells CASSLVISGNSYEQYF. The CDR3 coding sequence is TGTGCCAGCAGCTTAGTTATCAGCGGGAACTCCTACGAGCAGTACTTC.